The entry that follows covers one T cell receptor beta chain sequence. This entry belongs to a study of blood T cell repertoires in COVID-19. Study in general: Material from acute and convalescent COVID-19 was sourced from the United States, Italy and Spain. From T cells, B-cell-depleted T cells, or PBMCs came the material, which was cDNA or gDNA.

Source study methods: By means of reference gene primer amplification, nucleated cell counts were estimated. The repertoire was sequenced with immunoSEQ multiplex PCR; TCRdb's copy has only in-frame clones and lacks some. The V and J calls and clone size come from that table; D and trimming were worked out from the DNA. The sample has around 250,000 clones; less than 90% are singletons. This receptor was obtained from a man aged 55 to 70 who had recovered from COVID-19. Source material: peripheral blood.

The CDR3 sequence is CASSIARQETQYF. DNA for the CDR3: TGTGCCAGTAGTATCGCTAGACAAGAGACCCAGTACTTC. This chain connects TRBV19 to TRBJ2-5; D unclear. There are 13 residues in the CDR3. Trimming cost V 3 bases and J 2 bases, with 7 bases left between them. Per the germline V gene, CDR1 is LNHDA and CDR2 is SQIVND (reference sequence).